This T cell receptor (beta chain) was sequenced in a study of blood T cells in healthy people across ages. A second PCR of roughly 7 to 11 cycles used a sample-barcoded 5' primer and a J-beta primer mix. TCRdb re-called the 5' RACE reads through MiXCR, storing one row per CDR3 protein. The table records fewer than 900,000 distinct CDR3 sequences, roughly 49% of them present only once. Trimming removed 3 bases at V and 3 bases at J, with 15 bases between. Germline V lookup: CDR1 LGHNA, CDR2 YSLEER. CDR3 length: 16 residues. This clonotype was recorded at least ten times. The sequence came from a woman aged 55-69 years in good health. The rearrangement joins TRBV4-3 to TRBJ2-1; D remains unclear. Input material: blood. CDR3 residues: CASSHYFGELYNEQFF. CDR3 nucleotides: TGCGCCAGCAGCCATTACTTCGGCGAACTCTACAATGAGCAGTTCTTC.